This T cell receptor beta chain was recorded in a study of T cells in Graves' hyperthyroidism and ophthalmopathy. Points from the study as a whole: Median prediction lead before ophthalmopathy onset was around seven months with the model.

In its sample, this clonotype was seen many times. Antigen unknown. V lost 5 bases and J lost 2, with 15 bases in between. The CDR3 has 15 residues. Germline V lookup: CDR1 SEHNR, CDR2 FQNEAQ (reference sequence). TCR beta CDR3 sequences were amplified from RNA transcripts. Initially, a first-round RT-PCR of the TCR CDR3 employed the HTBI primer set. TCRdb redid the calling of the multiplex PCR reads with MiXCR, one entry per CDR3 protein. Of approximately 370,000 distinct CDR3 sequences listed, roughly a sixth are singletons. Diagnostic decisions used clinical symptoms, serum thyroxine and TRAb, thyroid ultrasound and orbital computed tomography.

V usage is TRBV7-9 and J usage is TRBJ2-5, with TRBD1 as a possible D gene (7 bases). The receptor was isolated from a woman aged 25 to 39 with Graves' hyperthyroidism that later progressed to Graves' ophthalmopathy. Material: blood. Here the CDR3 DNA reads TGTGCCAGCAGCACGGAGGGGACAGCGCAAGAGACCCAGTACTTC. Translated: CASSTEGTAQETQYF.